The rows below give T cell receptor beta chains drawn from one sample of a study of T cell repertoires in cytomegalovirus infection. The antigens of these receptors remain unknown. Each CDR3 protein gets one entry after TCRdb re-called the reads with MiXCR. The table lists tens of thousands of distinct CDR3 sequences, about half of them singletons. The sample consisted of CD8+ T cells from cultured PBMCs, taken from culture after CMV antigen stimulation. These receptor sequences come from a human donor in good health (CMV status not recorded). Some clones in this sample may be carry-over from other donors' samples. Each CDR3 is given with its conserved first and last residue. D genes are given only for firm matches. The listing skips clone size in some rows; elsewhere it reads once, few, many or a size class.

clone_size j_call d_call v_call cdr3_aa cdr3_nt
NA TRBJ1-5 TRBD1 TRBV7-9 CASSLTTGGTDQPQHF TGTGCCAGCAGCTTAACTACAGGGGGCACGGATCAGCCCCAGCATTTT
few TRBJ2-1 NA TRBV7-9 CASSWSDRNEQFF TGTGCCAGCAGTTGGTCAGATCGCAATGAGCAGTTCTTC
NA TRBJ2-3 NA TRBV27 CASSLSIRDTQYF TGTGCCAGCAGTTTATCGATTCGGGATACGCAGTATTTT
few TRBJ2-6 NA TRBV5-1 CASSFQGWWTF TGCGCCAGCAGCTTCCAGGGTTGGTGGACTTTC
NA TRBJ2-5 TRBD2 TRBV27 CASQRGVRETQYF TGTGCCAGCCAGCGGGGGGTCAGAGAGACCCAGTACTTC
NA TRBJ1-2 NA TRBV6-1 CASSEAVTLKYGYTF TGTGCCAGCAGTGAAGCCGTAACCTTGAAGTATGGCTACACCTTC
NA TRBJ2-5 NA TRBV7-3 CASSSGQSQETQYF TGTGCCAGCAGCTCCGGACAGTCCCAAGAGACCCAGTACTTC
NA TRBJ2-6 NA TRBV7-8 CASSLALTGSSSGANVLTF TGTGCCAGCAGCTTAGCGCTAACAGGATCGAGCTCTGGGGCCAACGTCCTGACTTTC
NA TRBJ1-1 NA TRBV7-3 CASSFPGGNTEAFF TGTGCCAGCAGCTTTCCCGGGGGGAACACTGAAGCTTTCTTT
NA TRBJ1-1 TRBD1 TRBV6-6 CASRDRGRNTEAFF TGTGCCAGCAGGGACAGGGGACGGAACACTGAAGCTTTCTTT
NA TRBJ2-2 NA TRBV12-3/TRBV12-4 CASSSLTWNTGELFF TGTGCCAGCAGTTCACTGACTTGGAACACCGGGGAGCTGTTTTTT
NA TRBJ2-6 TRBD2 TRBV12-3/TRBV12-4 CASSARLAGASGANVLTF TGTGCCAGCAGCGCTCGACTAGCGGGTGCCTCTGGGGCCAACGTCCTGACTTTC
NA TRBJ2-6 NA TRBV5-5 CASSLDETWGSGANVLTF TGTGCCAGCAGCTTGGATGAGACTTGGGGCTCTGGGGCCAACGTCCTGACTTTC
few TRBJ2-5 NA TRBV28 CASSLRAGGETQYF TGTGCCAGCAGTTTACGGGCAGGCGGAGAGACCCAGTACTTC
NA TRBJ2-1 NA TRBV7-8 CASSVRNEQFF TGTGCCAGCAGCGTCCGCAATGAGCAGTTCTTC
NA TRBJ2-7 NA TRBV6-5 CASSLDRLGSYEQYF TGTGCCAGCAGCCTTGACCGTCTCGGCTCCTACGAGCAGTACTTC
few TRBJ1-2 NA TRBV27 CASSLSRGYGYTF TGTGCCAGCAGTTTGAGTCGTGGCTATGGCTACACCTTC
NA TRBJ2-7 TRBD2 TRBV29-1 CSARPTGAGGNNEQYF TGCAGCGCCCGCCCCACCGGAGCGGGGGGGAATAACGAGCAGTACTTC
NA TRBJ1-3 NA TRBV7-8 CASSTQTGPGNTIYF TGTGCCAGCAGCACGCAGACAGGTCCGGGAAACACCATATATTTT
many TRBJ2-1 NA TRBV7-8 CASSLGTLSEQFF TGTGCCAGCAGCTTAGGTACTCTGAGTGAGCAGTTCTTC
NA TRBJ1-1 TRBD1 TRBV19 CAMYRGTEAFF TGTGCCATGTACAGGGGCACTGAAGCTTTCTTT
NA TRBJ1-2 NA TRBV5-5 CASSLRGPGTSNYGYTF TGTGCCAGCAGCTTGAGGGGCCCGGGGACCTCTAACTATGGCTACACCTTC
NA TRBJ2-7 NA TRBV4-1 CASSQDRKGGEQYF TGCGCCAGCAGCCAAGATCGGAAGGGGGGCGAGCAGTACTTC
NA TRBJ1-5 TRBD1 TRBV28 CASTNTGTGSNQPQHF TGTGCCAGCACCAATACCGGGACAGGGAGCAATCAGCCCCAGCATTTT
many TRBJ2-3 TRBD1 TRBV7-9 CASSPRLGQGATDTQYF TGTGCCAGCAGCCCCCGTTTGGGACAGGGGGCAACAGATACGCAGTATTTT